These 12 T cell receptor beta chains originate from one sample sequenced in a study of metastatic and nonmetastatic thyroid tumors. All patients were treatment-naive before thyroid surgery. TCRdb redid the clone calls on the PCR reads using MiXCR. The sample has about 20,000 clones, roughly a third seen once; the top ten hold 25% to 35%. Sequencing used tumor tissue. These receptors originate from a female donor with papillary thyroid cancer or a benign thyroid nodule (not recorded which). Some clones in this sample may be carry-over from other donors' samples.

In its sample, this clone was seen a few times. J is TRBJ1-5 and V is TRBV12-3 or TRBV12-4; the D gene is possibly TRBD1 (5 bases). This CDR3 has 15 amino acids. Trimming shortened V by 8 bases and J by 3 bases, and 17 bases separated the two germline ends. The CDR3 sequence is CASSPGLRFNQPQHF. CDR3 DNA sequence: TGTGCCAGCTCCCCGGGACTGAGGTTCAATCAGCCCCAGCATTTT.

This clone was recorded only once. This chain's CDR3 is CSASGGASGRALTDTQYF. The CDR3 DNA sequence: TGCAGTGCTAGTGGGGGCGCTAGCGGGAGGGCCCTCACAGATACGCAGTATTTT. The V gene is TRBV20-1, the J gene TRBJ2-3, with 12 bases matching TRBD2. CDR1 and CDR2 (germline): DFQATT, SNEGSKA (reference sequence). The CDR3 covers 18 residues. V lost 3 bases to trimming and J lost 2 bases; unmatched junction nucleotides: 12.

The CDR3, as DNA: TGTGCCAGCAGCTTAGGGGTAGCGGGAGATGAGCAGTTCTTC. Its protein is CASSLGVAGDEQFF. The gene calls are TRBV7-8 and TRBJ2-1; 9 bases are shared with TRBD2. Germline values: CDR1 SGHVS, CDR2 FQNEAQ. The ends lost 1 base at V and 8 bases at J; junction bases unmatched: 3. The CDR3 runs to 14 residues.

V usage is TRBV2 and J usage is TRBJ1-4; TRBD1 matches at 7 bases. This CDR3 region has 13 residues. V lost 7 bases and J lost 7; bases outside the gene matches: 6. Germline lookup yields CDR1 SNHLY and CDR2 FYNNEI. CDR3 bases: TGTGCCAGCAAATTGGGACAGAGTGAAAAACTGTTTTTT. It translates to CASKLGQSEKLFF.

The chain carries TRBV6-5 and TRBJ2-7; D assignment may be TRBD1 or TRBD2 (5 bases each). Germline CDR1 reads MNHEY; CDR2 reads SVGAGI. V shed 2 bases and J shed 0 bases, with 5 bases lying between them. The CDR3 extends over 13 amino acids. Here the CDR3 reads CASSYGGSYEQYF. The DNA for the CDR3 is TGTGCCAGCAGTTACGGGGGCTCCTACGAGCAGTACTTC.

The J gene is TRBJ1-5, the V gene TRBV28; a weak D match, TRBD1 (6 bases). Germline loops: CDR1 MDHEN, CDR2 SYDVKM. V was shortened by 0 bases and J by 7 bases, with 13 bases between the two germline ends. This CDR3 has 15 amino acids. CDR3 region: CASSLCVGGGQPQHF. CDR3 bases: TGTGCCAGCAGTTTATGCGTCGGAGGGGGGCAGCCCCAGCATTTT.

This clone was detected only a few times. J is TRBJ1-2 and V is TRBV12-3 or TRBV12-4; TRBD1 matches 8 bases. The J segment lost 8 bases and the V segment lost 6 bases, leaving 2 bases of the junction unmatched. This CDR3 spans 11 amino acids. This CDR3 is CASSRQGGYTF. The CDR3, as DNA: TGTGCCAGCAGCAGACAGGGGGGCTACACCTTC.

This clone was picked up many times. The chain links TRBV5-1 to TRBJ2-2; D ambiguous. CDR1 and CDR2 from the germline V gene are SGHRS and YFSETQ. This CDR3 is 12 amino acids long. V was clipped by 0 bases and J by 7 bases, with 4 bases between them. Here the CDR3 reads CASSLVLGELFF. In DNA, the CDR3 is TGCGCCAGCAGCTTGGTCCTCGGGGAGCTGTTTTTT. Complete variable domain (other parts from reference TRBV5-1 and TRBJ2-2): KAGVTQTPRYLIKTRGQQVTLSCSPISGHRSVSWYQQTPGQGLQFLFEYFSETQRNKGNFPGRFSGRQFSNSRSEMNVSTLELGDSALYLCASSLVLGELFFGEGSRLTVL.

The rearrangement joins TRBV5-1 to TRBJ2-7; no reliable D call. CDR1 is SGHRS and CDR2 is YFSETQ in the germline V gene. This CDR3 spans 16 amino acids. V lost 1 base to trimming and J lost 5 bases, with 19 bases between them. The CDR3 nucleotides are TGCGCCAGCAGCTTGAATTGGGATCGGCGCAGGAACGAGCAGTACTTC. This translates into CASSLNWDRRRNEQYF. Complete variable domain (other parts from reference TRBV5-1 and TRBJ2-7): KAGVTQTPRYLIKTRGQQVTLSCSPISGHRSVSWYQQTPGQGLQFLFEYFSETQRNKGNFPGRFSGRQFSNSRSEMNVSTLELGDSALYLCASSLNWDRRRNEQYFGPGTRLTVT.

This clone was seen at least ten times. The gene calls are TRBV28 and TRBJ1-1; 7 nucleotides match TRBD1. The ends lost 5 bases at V and 5 bases at J; junction bases unmatched: 11. Germline V gene data show CDR1 as MDHEN and CDR2 as SYDVKM. The CDR3 runs to 15 residues. The DNA for the CDR3 is TGTGCCAGCAGTCCATTAGATGGGACAGCGACTGAAGCTTTCTTT. Protein product: CASSPLDGTATEAFF.

The J gene is TRBJ2-3, the V gene TRBV12-3 or TRBV12-4; possibly TRBD1 for D (5 bases). The V gene lost 8 bases and the J gene lost 0 bases, with 15 bases spanning the gap. This CDR3 comprises 15 residues. CDR3 bases: TGTGCCAGCGGAGACAGCTTTGGTAGCACAGATACGCAGTATTTT. Translation: CASGDSFGSTDTQYF.

The chain joins TRBV11-2 to TRBJ2-7; D gene uncertain. This CDR3 contains 12 residues. Germline CDR1 is SGHAT and CDR2 is FQNNGV. The V and J ends lost 2 bases and 3 bases respectively, with 5 bases between them. The CDR3, as DNA: TGTGCCAGCAGCTTAAGCGTCTACGAGCAGTACTTC. It encodes CASSLSVYEQYF.